This T cell receptor (beta chain) was identified in a study of siplizumab effects on memory and regulatory T cells. Study-wide points: Mappable alloreactive CD4+ clones came from Treg cells almost 70% of the time on average with siplizumab, against 25% to 30% in controls. Tregs that proliferated in siplizumab cultures did not have their suppressive function confirmed.

For this clone: Antigen unknown.

The CDR3 has 15 residues. V lost 6 bases and J lost 6, with 21 bases in between. The germline CDR1 and CDR2 sequences are MNHEY and SMNVEV (reference sequence). Libraries were prepared by immunoSEQ multiplex PCR; TCRdb keeps only in-frame clonotypes and omits some of them. Here the sample spans around 100,000 clones, more than 85% being singletons. Sequenced: Tregs sorted from blood. The TCR was taken from a human donor in good health. V is TRBV27 and J is TRBJ2-7, with D perhaps matching TRBD1 (6 bases). The CDR3 loop is CASRTLDRQGSEQYF. In DNA, the CDR3 is TGTGCCAGCAGAACCCTCGACAGGCAGGGGAGCGAGCAGTACTTC.